Listed here is a single T cell receptor (beta chain). Assay used: immunoSEQ multiplex PCR; TCRdb lists only in-frame clones, some missing. The table shows millions of clones, with 90% to 95% occurring only once. These data originate in a study of shared clonotypes between healthy human individuals. Study in general: In total, the donors were a couple of women and a few men aged 18 to 49.

Healthy adults negative for HIV, lacking recent acute infections or vaccinations, served as donors. CD4+ cells were split into CD45RA+ naive and CD45RA-negative memory subsets. V was pared by 5 bases and J by 8 bases, with 7 bases of the junction left unmatched. The V gene's germline CDR1 is MNHNY and CDR2 SVGAGI (reference sequence). This CDR3 contains 15 residues. The receptor comes from a young man in good health. The chain combines TRBV6-6 with TRBJ1-6; 9 bases are a match to TRBD1. Input material: naive CD4+ T cells sorted from blood. Indicated subset: CD45RA+ positively selected. For the CDR3, the DNA is TGTGCCAGCAGTAACGGACAGGGGTCCGATTCACCCCTCCACTTT. Its protein product is CASSNGQGSDSPLHF.